These 15 T cell receptor beta chains came from one sample sequenced in a study of glioma-infiltrating T cells after dendritic cell vaccination. Here immunoSEQ multiplex PCR was the method, and the copy in TCRdb shows in-frame clones only, minus some. This sample carries approximately 50,000 clones, approximately 89% of them seen once, and the ten largest clones take around 5%. Time point described: after dendritic cell vaccination, including at tumor progression/relapse. Sequencing was performed on blood, taken after dendritic cell vaccination. These receptors all come from a human donor with glioblastoma.

The CDR3 spells CASSKGQHDYNEQFF. In DNA, the CDR3 is TGTGCCAGCAGCAAAGGACAGCATGACTACAATGAGCAGTTCTTC. The rearrangement joins TRBV5-6 to TRBJ2-1, with D possibly being TRBD1 (6 bases). CDR1 is SGHDT and CDR2 is YYEEEE in the germline V gene. V gave up 4 bases and J gave up 3 bases, with 14 bases separating them. This CDR3 has 15 residues.

This rearrangement joins TRBV4-3 to TRBJ2-1; D possibly corresponds to TRBD1 (5 bases). Germline V CDR1 and CDR2: LGHNA, YSLEER. The V gene lost 9 bases and the J gene lost 15 bases, with 24 bases spanning the gap. The CDR3 is made up of 13 amino acids. CDR3: CASTYQGTQVLFF. The CDR3 DNA reads TGCGCCAGTACCTACCAGGGAACCCAGGTTCTGTTCTTC.

This clone was observed once. This chain connects TRBV9 to TRBJ1-1; weak D call: TRBD1 (6 bases). Trimming shortened V by 3 bases and J by 1 base, and 19 bases separated the two germline ends. The CDR3 runs 17 residues. Germline CDR1 reads SGDLS; CDR2 reads YYNGEE. The CDR3 bases are TGTGCCAGCAGCGCGAACCCACACCGACAGGCGAACACTGAAGCTTTCTTT. This translates into CASSANPHRQANTEAFF.

The rearrangement uses TRBV27 and TRBJ2-7; 7 bases fit TRBD2. This CDR3 is 16 amino acids long. Looked up from germline, CDR1 is MNHEY and CDR2 is SMNVEV (reference sequence). V was clipped by 8 bases and J by 0 bases; unmatched bases: 13. CDR3 protein: CASASFVRGSSYEQYF. CDR3 DNA: TGTGCCAGCGCCTCATTCGTCCGCGGGAGCTCCTACGAGCAGTACTTC.

The V and J genes are TRBV5-6 and TRBJ1-2; TRBD1 might be the D (6 bases). The CDR3 has 16 amino acids. V shed 1 base and J shed 5 bases, with 18 bases lying between them. The germline gives CDR1 SGHDT, CDR2 YYEEEE. The CDR3 is CASSLPGVLVTYGYTF. The CDR3 bases are TGTGCCAGCAGCTTGCCAGGGGTCCTCGTAACATATGGCTACACCTTC.

The chain recombines TRBV29-1 with TRBJ2-7, with TRBD2 as a possible D gene (6 bases). This CDR3 has 12 amino acids. The germline V gene encodes CDR1 SQVTM and CDR2 ANQGSEA. V lost 7 bases, J lost 6 bases, and 16 bases lay in between. As DNA, the CDR3 is TGCAGCGCCCGAACGGGGGTGGTCGAGCAGTACTTC. This codes for CSARTGVVEQYF.

The chain has TRBV4-3 and TRBJ2-5; 7 bases line up with TRBD2. The V gene's germline CDR1 is LGHNA and CDR2 YSLEER. Trimming cost V 4 bases and J 3 bases; bases outside gene matches: 8. This CDR3 contains 15 residues. The CDR3: CASSRTGDYEETQYF. The CDR3 DNA follows: TGCGCCAGCAGCCGAACCGGGGACTACGAAGAGACCCAGTACTTC.

V and J are TRBV19 and TRBJ1-5; D is perhaps TRBD1 (5 bases). This CDR3 comprises 16 residues. V lost 4 bases to trimming and J lost 0 bases, with 13 bases between them. Germline loops: CDR1 LNHDA, CDR2 SQIVND (reference sequence). The CDR3 is CASSRGGQDSNQPQHF. CDR3 coding DNA: TGTGCCAGTAGTAGGGGCGGTCAGGATAGCAATCAGCCCCAGCATTTT.

This clone was picked up one time. V is TRBV7-9 and J is TRBJ2-5; D ambiguous. The CDR3 sequence is 14 residues long. CDR1 SEHNR and CDR2 FQNEAQ come from the germline V gene (reference sequence). V lost 5 bases to trimming and J lost 7 bases, with 17 bases between them. CDR3 nucleotides: TGTGCCAGCAGCCCCGGTTTGTCCACCGGGACCCAGTACTTC. Translating it yields CASSPGLSTGTQYF.

The chain has TRBV19 and TRBJ1-2, with a possible D match to TRBD1 (5 bases). V lost 7 bases and J lost 1, with 10 bases in between. CDR3 length equals 13 residues. CDR1 LNHDA and CDR2 SQIVND come from the germline V gene (reference sequence). CDR3 region: CASNPDINYGYTF. The DNA for the CDR3 is TGTGCCAGTAATCCGGACATTAACTATGGCTACACCTTC.

The V and J genes are TRBV5-6 and TRBJ2-1, with 8 bases that match TRBD1. This CDR3 is built from 13 residues. V lost 7 bases and J lost 3; bases outside the gene matches: 3. Germline V gives CDR1 SGHDT, CDR2 YYEEEE. This CDR3 is CASGQGDYNEQFF. CDR3 in DNA: TGTGCCAGCGGACAGGGTGACTACAATGAGCAGTTCTTC.

CDR3 nucleotide sequence: TGTGCCAGCAGCTTAGCGACTAGCGGGAGTACCGAGCAGTACTTC. As protein: CASSLATSGSTEQYF. The chain joins TRBV11-1 to TRBJ2-7; 12 bases are shared with TRBD2. V was clipped by 0 bases and J by 6 bases; unmatched bases: 3. CDR1 SGHAT and CDR2 FQDESV come from the germline V gene (reference sequence). The CDR3 spans 15 residues.

The chain carries TRBV7-8 and TRBJ1-1; D remains ambiguous. Deletions cut 5 bases from V and 4 bases from J, with 8 bases between. The CDR3 sequence is 12 residues long. CDR1 and CDR2 (germline): SGHVS, FQNEAQ. The CDR3 DNA is TGTGCCAGCAGCCTACAGACCACTGAAGCTTTCTTT. Its protein product is CASSLQTTEAFF.

This clone was seen once. The chain uses TRBV5-1 and TRBJ1-1; TRBD1 agrees at 8 bases. CDR3 length: 17 residues. In germline, CDR1 is SGHRS, CDR2 YFSETQ. V was pared by 4 bases and J by 11 bases, with 22 bases of the junction left unmatched. CDR3 sequence: CASSPAGAWDRQKVAFF. Written as DNA, the CDR3 is TGCGCCAGCAGCCCTGCCGGGGCCTGGGACAGGCAGAAGGTTGCTTTCTTT.

This clone was counted once. The chain uses TRBV28 and TRBJ2-5; a possible D gene is TRBD2 (6 bases). The CDR3 loop spans 17 amino acids. V lost 6 bases and J 5 bases, leaving 25 bases between the germline ends. Germline V gene sequence: CDR1 MDHEN, CDR2 SYDVKM. This chain's CDR3 is CASSSGKTGVITETQYF. The DNA of the CDR3 is TGTGCCAGCAGCTCGGGTAAGACGGGAGTTATTACGGAGACCCAGTACTTC. The complete variable domain, with remaining parts taken from reference TRBV28 and TRBJ2-5, reads DVKVTQSSRYLVKRTGEKVFLECVQDMDHENMFWYRQDPGLGLRLIYFSYDVKMKEKGDIPEGYSVSREKKERFSLILESASTNQTSMYLCASSSGKTGVITETQYFGPGTRLLVL.